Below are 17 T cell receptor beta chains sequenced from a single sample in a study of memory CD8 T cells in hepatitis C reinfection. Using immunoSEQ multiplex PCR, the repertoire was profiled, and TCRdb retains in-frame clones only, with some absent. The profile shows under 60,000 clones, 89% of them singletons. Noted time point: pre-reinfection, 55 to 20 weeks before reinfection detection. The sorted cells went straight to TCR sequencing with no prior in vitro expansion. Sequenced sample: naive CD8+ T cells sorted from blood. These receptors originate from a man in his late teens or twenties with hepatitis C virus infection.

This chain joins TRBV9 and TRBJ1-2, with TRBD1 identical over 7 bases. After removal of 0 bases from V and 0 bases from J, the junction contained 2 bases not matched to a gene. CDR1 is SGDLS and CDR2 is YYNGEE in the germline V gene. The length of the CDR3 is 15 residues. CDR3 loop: CASSVATGANYGYTF. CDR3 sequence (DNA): TGTGCCAGCAGCGTAGCTACAGGGGCTAACTATGGCTACACCTTC.

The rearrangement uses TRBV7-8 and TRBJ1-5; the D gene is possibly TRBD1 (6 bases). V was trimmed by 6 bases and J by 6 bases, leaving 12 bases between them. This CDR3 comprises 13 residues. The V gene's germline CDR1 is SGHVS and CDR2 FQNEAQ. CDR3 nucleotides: TGTGCCAGCAGTTCAGGGGACGGTCAGCCCCAGCATTTT. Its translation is CASSSGDGQPQHF.

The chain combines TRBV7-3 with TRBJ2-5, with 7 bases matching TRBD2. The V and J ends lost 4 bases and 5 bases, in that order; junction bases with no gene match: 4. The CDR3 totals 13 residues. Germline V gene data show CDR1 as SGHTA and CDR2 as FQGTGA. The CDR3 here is CASSSTSRETQYF. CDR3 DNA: TGTGCCAGCAGCTCGACTAGCCGGGAGACCCAGTACTTC.

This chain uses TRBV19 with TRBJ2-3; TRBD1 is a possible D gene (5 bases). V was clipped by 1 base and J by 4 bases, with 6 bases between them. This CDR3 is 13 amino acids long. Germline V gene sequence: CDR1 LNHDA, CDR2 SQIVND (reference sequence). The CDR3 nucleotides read TGTGCCAGTAGTATAGGGGGCTCAGATACGCAGTATTTT. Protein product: CASSIGGSDTQYF.

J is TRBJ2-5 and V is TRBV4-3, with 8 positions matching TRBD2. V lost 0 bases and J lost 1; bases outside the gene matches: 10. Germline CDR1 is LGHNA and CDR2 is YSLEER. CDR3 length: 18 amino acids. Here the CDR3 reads CASSQDRAKGLAQETQYF. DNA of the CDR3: TGCGCCAGCAGCCAAGATCGGGCTAAAGGACTAGCCCAAGAGACCCAGTACTTC.

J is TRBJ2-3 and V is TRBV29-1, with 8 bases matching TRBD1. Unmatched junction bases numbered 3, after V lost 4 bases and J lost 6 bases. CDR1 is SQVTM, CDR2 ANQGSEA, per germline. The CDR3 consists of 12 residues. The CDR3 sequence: CSVVTGGDTQYF. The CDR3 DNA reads TGCAGCGTTGTAACAGGGGGGGATACGCAGTATTTT.

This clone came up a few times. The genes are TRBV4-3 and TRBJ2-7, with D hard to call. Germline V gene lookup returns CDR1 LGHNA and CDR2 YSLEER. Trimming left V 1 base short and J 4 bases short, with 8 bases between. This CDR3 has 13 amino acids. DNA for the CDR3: TGCGCCAGCAGCCAAGGTCTAGAATACGAGCAGTACGTC. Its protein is CASSQGLEYEQYV.

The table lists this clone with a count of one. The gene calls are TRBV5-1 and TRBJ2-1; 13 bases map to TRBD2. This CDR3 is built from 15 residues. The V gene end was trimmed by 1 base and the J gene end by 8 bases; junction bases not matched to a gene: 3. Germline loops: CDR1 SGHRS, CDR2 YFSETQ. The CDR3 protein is CASSLRTSGRDEQFF. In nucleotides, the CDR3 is TGCGCCAGCAGCTTGAGGACTAGCGGGAGAGATGAGCAGTTCTTC.

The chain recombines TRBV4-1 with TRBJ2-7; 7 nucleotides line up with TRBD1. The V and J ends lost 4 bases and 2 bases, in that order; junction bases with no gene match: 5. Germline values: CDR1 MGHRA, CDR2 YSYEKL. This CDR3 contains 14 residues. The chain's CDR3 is CASSPRDSTYEQYF. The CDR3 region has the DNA TGCGCCAGCAGCCCCCGGGACAGCACCTACGAGCAGTACTTC.

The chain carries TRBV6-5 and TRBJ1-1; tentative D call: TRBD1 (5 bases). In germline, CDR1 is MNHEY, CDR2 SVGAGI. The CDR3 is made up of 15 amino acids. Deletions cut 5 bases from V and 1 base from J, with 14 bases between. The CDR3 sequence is CASSLTAGGNTEAFF. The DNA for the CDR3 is TGTGCCAGCAGTCTCACGGCCGGGGGGAACACTGAAGCTTTCTTT.

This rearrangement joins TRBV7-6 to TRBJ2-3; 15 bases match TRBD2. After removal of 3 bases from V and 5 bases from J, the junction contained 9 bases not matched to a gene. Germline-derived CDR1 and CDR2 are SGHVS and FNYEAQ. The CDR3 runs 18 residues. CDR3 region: CASSFPPGTSGRIDTQYF. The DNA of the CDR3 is TGTGCCAGCAGCTTTCCTCCCGGGACTAGCGGGAGGATAGATACGCAGTATTTT.

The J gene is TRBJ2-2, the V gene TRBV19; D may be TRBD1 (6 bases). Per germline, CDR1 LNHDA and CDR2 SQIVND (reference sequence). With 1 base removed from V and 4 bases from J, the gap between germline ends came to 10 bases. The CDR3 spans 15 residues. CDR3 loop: CASSIVDRLTGELFF. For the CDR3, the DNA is TGTGCCAGTAGTATAGTGGACAGACTCACCGGGGAGCTGTTTTTT.

The CDR3 bases are TGTGCCAGCAGTTTTACAGGGACCTACGAGCAGTACTTC. Its protein product is CASSFTGTYEQYF. The chain carries TRBV28 and TRBJ2-5; perhaps TRBD1 as D (6 bases). TRBJ2-7 matches the DNA end more closely, so the J call is doubtful. Looked up from germline, CDR1 is MDHEN and CDR2 is SYDVKM. The CDR3 extends over 13 amino acids.

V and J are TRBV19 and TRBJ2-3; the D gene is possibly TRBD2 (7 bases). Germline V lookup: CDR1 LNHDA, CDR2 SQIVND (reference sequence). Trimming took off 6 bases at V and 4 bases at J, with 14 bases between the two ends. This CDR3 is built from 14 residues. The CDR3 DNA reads TGTGCCAGTAGCTTGGGAGGGGGGGCAGATACGCAGTATTTT. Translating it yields CASSLGGGADTQYF. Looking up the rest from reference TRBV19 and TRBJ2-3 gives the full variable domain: DGGITQSPKYLFRKEGQNVTLSCEQNLNHDAMYWYRQDPGQGLRLIYYSQIVNDFQKGDIAEGYSVSREKKESFPLTVTSAQKNPTAFYLCASSLGGGADTQYFGPGTRLTVL.

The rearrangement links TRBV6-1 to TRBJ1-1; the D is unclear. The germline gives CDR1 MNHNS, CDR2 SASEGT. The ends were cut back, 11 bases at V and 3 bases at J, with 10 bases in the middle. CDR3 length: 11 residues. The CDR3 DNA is TGTGCCTCTGGGGAGGACACTGAAGCTTTCTTT. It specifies CASGEDTEAFF.

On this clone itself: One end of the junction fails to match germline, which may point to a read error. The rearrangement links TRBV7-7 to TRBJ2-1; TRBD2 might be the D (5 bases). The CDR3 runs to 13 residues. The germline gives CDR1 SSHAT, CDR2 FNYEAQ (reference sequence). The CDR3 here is CASSHSTIGEQFF. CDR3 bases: TGTGCTAGCAGCCACTCGACTATCGGTGAGCAGTTCTTC.

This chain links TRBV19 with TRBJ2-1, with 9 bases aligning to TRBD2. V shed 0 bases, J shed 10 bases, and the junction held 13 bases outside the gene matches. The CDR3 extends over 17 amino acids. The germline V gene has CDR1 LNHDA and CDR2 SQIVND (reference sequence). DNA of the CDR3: TGTGCCAGTAGTATAGATCGGGGGACTAGCAGAGACTACGAGCAGTTCTTC. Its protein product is CASSIDRGTSRDYEQFF.